Here is one TCR beta chain with its context. V was clipped by 0 bases and J by 7 bases, with 13 bases between them. The CDR3 is made up of 14 amino acids. Germline lookup yields CDR1 SGHRS and CDR2 YFSETQ. Methods used by the authors: For nucleated cells, counts were estimated from reference gene primer amplification. This table comes from immunoSEQ multiplex PCR, and its TCRdb copy is limited to in-frame clones, with some not included. D and trimming were read from the DNA, whereas the V and J calls and clone size are those reported in that table. The sample carries some 250,000 clones, approximately 90% recorded once. This specimen belongs to a study of blood T cell repertoires in COVID-19. Study in general: The samples span acute and convalescent COVID-19 from the United States, Italy and Spain. T cells, B-cell-depleted T cells, or PBMCs supplied cDNA or gDNA.

The chain couples TRBV5-1 to TRBJ1-2; D unresolved. The sequenced material came from peripheral blood. This sequence originates from a woman aged 40 to 55 who had recovered from COVID-19. CDR3 nucleotides: TGCGCCAGCAGCTTGGATGGCGGCGTGAGTGGCTACACCTTC. Protein: CASSLDGGVSGYTF.